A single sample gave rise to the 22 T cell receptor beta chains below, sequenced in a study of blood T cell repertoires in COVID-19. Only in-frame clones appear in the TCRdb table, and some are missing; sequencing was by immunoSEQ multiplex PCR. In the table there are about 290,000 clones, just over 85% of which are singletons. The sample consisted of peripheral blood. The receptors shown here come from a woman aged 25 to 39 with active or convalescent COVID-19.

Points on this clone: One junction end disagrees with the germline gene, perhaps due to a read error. As DNA, the CDR3 is TGTGCTAGCAGCCTGGAGGGAGCGGGGTTCCAAGAGACCCAGTACTTC. This encodes CASSLEGAGFQETQYF. The V call is TRBV7-7, the J call TRBJ2-5; TRBD2 agrees at 7 bases. Germline V gives CDR1 SSHAT, CDR2 FNYEAQ (reference sequence). The CDR3 covers 16 residues.

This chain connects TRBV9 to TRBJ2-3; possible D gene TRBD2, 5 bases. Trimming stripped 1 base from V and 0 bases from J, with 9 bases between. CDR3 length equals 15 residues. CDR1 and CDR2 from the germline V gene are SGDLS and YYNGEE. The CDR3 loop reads CASSVRGFSTDTQYF. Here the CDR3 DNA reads TGTGCCAGCAGCGTACGGGGTTTCAGCACAGATACGCAGTATTTT. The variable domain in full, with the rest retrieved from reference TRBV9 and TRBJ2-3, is DSGVTQTPKHLITATGQRVTLRCSPRSGDLSVYWYQQSLDQGLQFLIQYYNGEERAKGNILERFSAQQFPDLHSELNLSSLELGDSALYFCASSVRGFSTDTQYFGPGTRLTVL.

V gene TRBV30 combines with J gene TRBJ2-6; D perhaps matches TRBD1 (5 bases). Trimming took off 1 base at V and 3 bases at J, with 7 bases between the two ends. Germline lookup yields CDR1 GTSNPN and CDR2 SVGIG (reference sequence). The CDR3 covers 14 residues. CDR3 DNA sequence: TGTGCCTGGAGTGGTAGGGGTGGGGCCAACGTCCTGACTTTC. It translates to CAWSGRGGANVLTF.

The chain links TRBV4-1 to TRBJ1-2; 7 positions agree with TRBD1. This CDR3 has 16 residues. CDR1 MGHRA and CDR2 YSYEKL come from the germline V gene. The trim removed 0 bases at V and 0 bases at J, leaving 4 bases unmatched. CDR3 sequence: CASSQDRDSPNYGYTF. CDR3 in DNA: TGCGCCAGCAGCCAAGATAGGGACAGCCCTAACTATGGCTACACCTTC.

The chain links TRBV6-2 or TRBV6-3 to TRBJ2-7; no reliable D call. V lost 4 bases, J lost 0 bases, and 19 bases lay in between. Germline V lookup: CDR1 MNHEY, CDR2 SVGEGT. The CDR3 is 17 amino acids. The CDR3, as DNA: TGTGCCAGCAGTTCCCCTCGTCTGTTGGGCAGCTCCTACGAGCAGTACTTC. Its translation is CASSSPRLLGSSYEQYF.

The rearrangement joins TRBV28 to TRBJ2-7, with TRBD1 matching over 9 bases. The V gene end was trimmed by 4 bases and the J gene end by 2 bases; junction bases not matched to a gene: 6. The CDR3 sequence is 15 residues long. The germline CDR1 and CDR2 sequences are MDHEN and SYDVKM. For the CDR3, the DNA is TGTGCCAGCAGTTCCGCGGGACAGGGAACCTACGAGCAGTACTTC. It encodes CASSSAGQGTYEQYF.

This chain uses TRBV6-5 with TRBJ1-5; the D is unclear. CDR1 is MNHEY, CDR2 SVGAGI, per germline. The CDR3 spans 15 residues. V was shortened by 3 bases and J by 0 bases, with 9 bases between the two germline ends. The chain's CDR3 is CASSYPGYSNQPQHF. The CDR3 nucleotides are TGTGCCAGCAGTTATCCGGGATATAGCAATCAGCCCCAGCATTTT.

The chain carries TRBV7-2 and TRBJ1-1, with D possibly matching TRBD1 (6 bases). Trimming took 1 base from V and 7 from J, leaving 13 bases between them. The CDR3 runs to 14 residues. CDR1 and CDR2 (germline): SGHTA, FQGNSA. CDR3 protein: CASSLGRGSIEAFF. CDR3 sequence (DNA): TGTGCCAGCAGCTTAGGCAGGGGATCCATTGAAGCTTTCTTT.

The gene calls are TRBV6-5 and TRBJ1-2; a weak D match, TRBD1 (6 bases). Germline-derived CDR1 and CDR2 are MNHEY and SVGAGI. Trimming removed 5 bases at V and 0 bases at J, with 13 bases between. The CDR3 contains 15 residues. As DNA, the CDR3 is TGTGCCAGCAGTCCTGACAGGATGACTAACTATGGCTACACCTTC. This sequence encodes CASSPDRMTNYGYTF.

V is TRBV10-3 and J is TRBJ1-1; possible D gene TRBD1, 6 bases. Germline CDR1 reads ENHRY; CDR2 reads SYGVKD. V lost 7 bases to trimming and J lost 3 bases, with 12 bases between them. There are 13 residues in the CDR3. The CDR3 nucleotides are TGTGCCATCAAGGGGGTTACGGACACTGAAGCTTTCTTT. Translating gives CAIKGVTDTEAFF.

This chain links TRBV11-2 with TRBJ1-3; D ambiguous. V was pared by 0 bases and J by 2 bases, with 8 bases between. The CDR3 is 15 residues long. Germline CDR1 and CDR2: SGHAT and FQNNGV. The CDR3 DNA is TGTGCCAGCAGCTTAGATGGACTAGCTGGAAACACCATATATTTT. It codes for CASSLDGLAGNTIYF.

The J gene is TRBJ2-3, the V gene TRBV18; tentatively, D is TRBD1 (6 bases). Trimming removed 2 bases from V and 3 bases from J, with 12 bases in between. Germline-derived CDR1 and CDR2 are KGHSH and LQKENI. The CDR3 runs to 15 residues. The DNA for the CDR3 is TGTGCCAGCTCACCATCAGGGGTTTTAACAGATACGCAGTATTTT. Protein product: CASSPSGVLTDTQYF.

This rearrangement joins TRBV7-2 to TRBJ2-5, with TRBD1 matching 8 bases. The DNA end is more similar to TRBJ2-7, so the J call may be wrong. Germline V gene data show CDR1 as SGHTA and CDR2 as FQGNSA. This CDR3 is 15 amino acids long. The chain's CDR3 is CASSLGPGGRYEQYF. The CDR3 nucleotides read TGTGCCAGCAGCTTAGGTCCAGGGGGCAGGTACGAGCAGTACTTC.

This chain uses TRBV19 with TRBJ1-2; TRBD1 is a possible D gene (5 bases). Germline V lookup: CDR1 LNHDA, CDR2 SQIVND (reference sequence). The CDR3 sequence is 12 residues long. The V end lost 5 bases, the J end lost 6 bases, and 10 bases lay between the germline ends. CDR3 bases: TGTGCCAGTAGTGAGCGACAGAATGGCTACACCTTC. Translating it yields CASSERQNGYTF.

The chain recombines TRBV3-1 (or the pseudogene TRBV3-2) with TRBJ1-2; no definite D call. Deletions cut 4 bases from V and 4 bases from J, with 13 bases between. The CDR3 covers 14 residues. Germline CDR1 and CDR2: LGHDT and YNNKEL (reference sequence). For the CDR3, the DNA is TGTGCCAGCAGCCGTCGAGACAACATCTATGGCTACACCTTC. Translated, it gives CASSRRDNIYGYTF.

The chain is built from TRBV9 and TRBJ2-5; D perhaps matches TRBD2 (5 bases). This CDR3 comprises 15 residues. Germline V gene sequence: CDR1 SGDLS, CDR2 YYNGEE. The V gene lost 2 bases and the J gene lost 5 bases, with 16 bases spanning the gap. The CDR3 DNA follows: TGTGCCAGCAGCGTTAATACCCTAGCCGGCGAGACCCAGTACTTC. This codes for CASSVNTLAGETQYF.

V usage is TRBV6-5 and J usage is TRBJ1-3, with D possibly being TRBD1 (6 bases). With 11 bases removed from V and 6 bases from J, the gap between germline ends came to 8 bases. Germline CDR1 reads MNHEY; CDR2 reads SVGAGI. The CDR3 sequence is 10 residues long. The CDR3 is CAAGENTIYF. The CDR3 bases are TGTGCCGCAGGGGAAAACACCATATATTTT.

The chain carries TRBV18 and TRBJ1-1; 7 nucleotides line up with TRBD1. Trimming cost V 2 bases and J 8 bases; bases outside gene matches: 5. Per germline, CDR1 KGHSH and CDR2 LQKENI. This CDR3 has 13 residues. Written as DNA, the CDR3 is TGTGCCAGCTCACCAGGGACAGCGAGAGAAGCTTTCTTT. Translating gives CASSPGTAREAFF.

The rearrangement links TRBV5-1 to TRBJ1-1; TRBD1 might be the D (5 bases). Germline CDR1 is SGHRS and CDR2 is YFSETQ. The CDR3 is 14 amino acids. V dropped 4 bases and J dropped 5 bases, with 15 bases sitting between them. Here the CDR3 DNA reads TGCGCCAGCAGCGGTCAGGGAGGTGGGACTGAAGCTTTCTTT. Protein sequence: CASSGQGGGTEAFF.

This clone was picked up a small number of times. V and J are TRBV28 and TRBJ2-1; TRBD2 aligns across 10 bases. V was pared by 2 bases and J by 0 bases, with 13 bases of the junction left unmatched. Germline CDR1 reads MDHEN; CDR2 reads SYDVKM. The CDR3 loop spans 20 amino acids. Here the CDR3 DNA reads TGTGCCAGCAGTTTAGCCAGTTTTAAGCGGGGGGGAAGCTCCTACAATGAGCAGTTCTTC. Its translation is CASSLASFKRGGSSYNEQFF.

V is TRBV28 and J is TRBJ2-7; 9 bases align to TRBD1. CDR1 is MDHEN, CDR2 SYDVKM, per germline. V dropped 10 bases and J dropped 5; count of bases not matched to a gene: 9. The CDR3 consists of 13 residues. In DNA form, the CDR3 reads TGTGCCACCGAGGGGGGACAGGGAAACGAGCAGTACTTC. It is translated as CATEGGQGNEQYF.

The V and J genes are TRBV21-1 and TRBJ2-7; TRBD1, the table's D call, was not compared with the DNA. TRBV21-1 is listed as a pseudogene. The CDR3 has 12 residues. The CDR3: CASSQHSYEQYF. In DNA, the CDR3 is TGTGCCAGCAGCCAACACTCCTACGAGCAGTACTTC.